One TCR beta chain is described in this entry. As yet, its antigen is unknown. Here immunoSEQ multiplex PCR was the method, and the copy in TCRdb shows in-frame clones only, minus some. The sample yields over 75,000 clones, approximately 91% seen once. This record belongs to a study of OX40 agonist ivuxolimab in advanced cancers. Looking at the study overall: Patients with prior anti-PD-1, anti-PD-L1 or anti-CTLA-4 therapy were eligible; about 40% had some. Study observations and caveats: Averaged across samples, CD8+ T cells carried more expanded clones than CD4+ did.

This clonotype was sampled from an adult with an advanced solid tumor such as melanoma, head and neck, liver or kidney cancer. Here the sequenced sample was CD4+ or CD8+ T cells sorted from blood, taken in a trial of the OX40 agonist ivuxolimab.

This chain's CDR3 is CASSSGQGRTDTQYF. The CDR3 region has the DNA TGTGCCAGCAGCTCCGGACAGGGCCGCACAGATACGCAGTATTTT. The J gene is TRBJ2-3, the V gene TRBV7-3, with 8 bases fitting TRBD1. With V trimmed by 4 bases and J by 1 base, 4 bases remained unmatched. This CDR3 contains 15 residues. CDR1 SGHTA and CDR2 FQGTGA come from the germline V gene. The whole variable domain, remainder taken from reference TRBV7-3 and TRBJ2-3, is GAGVSQTPSNKVTEKGKYVELRCDPISGHTALYWYRQSLGQGPEFLIYFQGTGAADDSGLPNDRFFAVRPEGSVSTLKIQRTERGDSAVYLCASSSGQGRTDTQYFGPGTRLTVL.